This TCR beta chain was documented in a study of blood T cell repertoires in COVID-19. On the study more broadly: Acute-phase and convalescent COVID-19 samples originated in the United States, Italy and Spain.

Enrolled through a virtual design, the participants were between about 18 and 100 years of age and came from roughly 22 US areas. Cohort 3 recovery required two negative PCRs, clearance, or symptom resolution. The sample holds a few counts of this clone. There are 15 residues in the CDR3. CDR1 MDHEN and CDR2 SYDVKM come from the germline V gene. V lost 4 bases and J 3 bases, leaving 16 bases between the germline ends. Per the study methods: Counts of nucleated cells, estimated from reference gene primer amplification, were obtained. Assay: immunoSEQ multiplex PCR; the TCRdb copy retains only in-frame clones and omits some. V and J calls and clone size follow that table, whereas D and trimming were derived from the DNA. This sample has a few hundred thousand clones, with around 86% found just once.

The chain employs TRBV28 and TRBJ2-7; D unresolved. The TCR originated in a young woman who had recovered from COVID-19. The specimen sequenced was PBMCs or T cells enriched from blood (not recorded which). This CDR3 is CASSSPTSTVYEQYF. The CDR3 DNA sequence: TGTGCCAGCAGTTCCCCTACGAGCACAGTCTACGAGCAGTACTTC.